The 25 T cell receptor beta chains below were found in one sample sequenced in a study of blood T cell repertoires in COVID-19. Clones were read by immunoSEQ multiplex PCR, and TCRdb kept only the in-frame ones, dropping some. The top ten hold approximately 0.88% of the sample, which has roughly 170,000 clones, around 87% seen once. The sequenced material came from peripheral blood. All receptors derive from a young woman who had recovered from COVID-19.

V usage is TRBV5-4 and J usage is TRBJ1-2; 8 bases line up with TRBD1. Germline trimming cut 3 bases from V and 4 bases from J; bases unmatched to any gene: 8. This CDR3 contains 15 residues. CDR1 is SGHNT and CDR2 is YYREEE in the germline V gene (reference sequence). The CDR3 DNA sequence: TGTGCCAGCAGCTCGACGACAGGGGCGGGCTATGGCTACACCTTC. It specifies CASSSTTGAGYGYTF. Full variable domain (remainder filled in from reference TRBV5-4 and TRBJ1-2): ETGVTQSPTHLIKTRGQQVTLRCSSQSGHNTVSWYQQALGQGPQFIFQYYREEENGRGNFPPRFSGLQFPNYSSELNVNALELDDSALYLCASSSTTGAGYGYTFGSGTRLTVV.

V is TRBV27 and J is TRBJ1-5, with unresolved D. CDR1 is MNHEY, CDR2 SMNVEV, per germline (reference sequence). Trimming stripped 7 bases from V and 0 bases from J, with 10 bases between. The CDR3 runs 14 residues. For the CDR3, the DNA is TGTGCCAGCATGAGGGTTGATAGCAATCAGCCCCAGCATTTT. The encoded protein is CASMRVDSNQPQHF.

There are a few counts of this clone. The chain joins TRBV19 to TRBJ2-7; 8 positions match TRBD1. With V trimmed by 5 bases and J by 3 bases, 9 bases remained unmatched. The CDR3 sequence is 15 residues long. CDR1 is LNHDA, CDR2 SQIVND, per germline (reference sequence). For the CDR3, the DNA is TGTGCCAGTAGTCCTCGGACAGGGCAAGGCTACGAGCAGTACTTC. Protein sequence: CASSPRTGQGYEQYF.

The CDR3 coding sequence is TGTGCCAGCTCAATATGGACAGGGACTGGGGCCAACGTCCTGACTTTC. Its translation: CASSIWTGTGANVLTF. The chain uses TRBV18 and TRBJ2-6; 8 bases align to TRBD1. The CDR3 length is 16 residues. The V and J ends lost 5 bases and 2 bases, in that order; junction bases with no gene match: 5. Germline V CDR1 and CDR2: KGHSH, LQKENI.

This clone was detected a few times. This chain links TRBV7-9 with TRBJ1-4, with D perhaps matching TRBD1 (6 bases). The CDR3 totals 15 residues. Germline CDR1 and CDR2: SEHNR and FQNEAQ (reference sequence). With 3 bases removed from V and 2 bases from J, the gap between germline ends came to 10 bases. CDR3 nucleotides: TGTGCCAGCAGCTTGGGGACAAGGACTAATGAAAAACTGTTTTTT. Residues: CASSLGTRTNEKLFF.

This chain joins TRBV19 and TRBJ1-5; D uncertain. Trimming stripped 5 bases from V and 3 bases from J, with 5 bases between. Per the germline V gene, CDR1 is LNHDA and CDR2 is SQIVND (reference sequence). CDR3 size: 12 residues. As DNA, the CDR3 is TGTGCCAGTAGTCCCTACAATCAGCCCCAGCATTTT. Residues: CASSPYNQPQHF.

The chain combines TRBV4-2 with TRBJ2-5, with a tentative D call TRBD1 (6 bases). Trimming shortened V by 2 bases and J by 1 base, and 17 bases separated the two germline ends. Germline lookup yields CDR1 LGHNA and CDR2 YNFKEQ. This CDR3 has 17 amino acids. CDR3 in amino acids: CASSQPHRDTGQETQYF. As DNA, the CDR3 is TGTGCCAGCAGCCAACCCCACCGGGACACAGGCCAAGAGACCCAGTACTTC.

This sequence joins TRBV5-1 and TRBJ2-1; TRBD1 matches at 11 bases. Germline loops: CDR1 SGHRS, CDR2 YFSETQ. The CDR3 spans 16 residues. V gave up 4 bases and J gave up 4 bases; unmatched junction bases: 7. The CDR3 DNA reads TGCGCCAGCAGCGTGCCCGGGACAGGGGGATACAATGAGCAGTTCTTC. It codes for CASSVPGTGGYNEQFF.

The table lists this clone with a few counts. This chain links TRBV19 with TRBJ1-5; 8 positions agree with TRBD1. The junction had 4 bases not matched to a gene; V was cut back by 6 bases and J by 3 bases. Germline-derived CDR1 and CDR2 are LNHDA and SQIVND (reference sequence). The CDR3 extends over 14 amino acids. The CDR3 sequence is CASSQTGVNQPQHF. The CDR3, as DNA: TGTGCCAGTAGCCAGACAGGGGTCAATCAGCCCCAGCATTTT.

The rearrangement joins TRBV19 to TRBJ2-1; 15 bases fit TRBD2. Germline V gene lookup returns CDR1 LNHDA and CDR2 SQIVND (reference sequence). The CDR3 runs 17 residues. The V gene end was trimmed by 6 bases and the J gene end by 9 bases; junction bases not matched to a gene: 12. CDR3 loop: CASSRGLAGGRGGEQFF. The CDR3 DNA reads as TGTGCCAGTAGCCGCGGACTAGCGGGAGGGCGTGGAGGTGAGCAGTTCTTC.

The chain carries TRBV4-3 and TRBJ1-2; 8 nucleotides align to TRBD1. The ends lost 4 bases at V and 2 bases at J; junction bases unmatched: 6. This CDR3 has 15 residues. CDR1 is LGHNA, CDR2 YSLEER, per germline. The CDR3 loop is CASSRTGQGNYGYTF. The CDR3 DNA is TGCGCCAGCAGCCGAACCGGACAGGGCAACTATGGCTACACCTTC.

The chain combines TRBV5-6 with TRBJ2-3, with D tentatively TRBD1 (6 bases). The germline gives CDR1 SGHDT, CDR2 YYEEEE. This CDR3 is 15 amino acids long. Deletions cut 4 bases from V and 0 bases from J, with 12 bases between. The CDR3 protein is CASSPGDDSTDTQYF. DNA for the CDR3: TGTGCCAGCAGCCCAGGGGACGATAGCACAGATACGCAGTATTTT.

The rearrangement links TRBV7-3 to TRBJ1-1; D is possibly TRBD1 (5 bases). The CDR3 is made up of 14 amino acids. Germline-derived CDR1 and CDR2 are SGHTA and FQGTGA. V was trimmed by 3 bases and J by 1 base, leaving 9 bases between them. The CDR3 here is CASSLWQGNTEAFF. CDR3 DNA sequence: TGTGCCAGCAGCTTGTGGCAGGGGAACACTGAAGCTTTCTTT. Combining the CDR3 with reference TRBV7-3 and TRBJ1-1 gives the whole variable domain GAGVSQTPSNKVTEKGKYVELRCDPISGHTALYWYRQSLGQGPEFLIYFQGTGAADDSGLPNDRFFAVRPEGSVSTLKIQRTERGDSAVYLCASSLWQGNTEAFFGQGTRLTVV.

The rearrangement joins TRBV7-2 to TRBJ2-1, with a weak D call TRBD1 (6 bases). Per germline, CDR1 SGHTA and CDR2 FQGNSA. V was clipped by 1 base and J by 4 bases, with 11 bases between them. This CDR3 comprises 15 residues. DNA for the CDR3: TGTGCCAGCAGCTTAGGGCAGGGGTCGTACAATGAGCAGTTCTTC. Translated, it gives CASSLGQGSYNEQFF. Drawing the rest from reference TRBV7-2 and TRBJ2-1, the complete variable domain is GAGVSQSPSNKVTEKGKDVELRCDPISGHTALYWYRQSLGQGLEFLIYFQGNSAPDKSGLPSDRFSAERTGGSVSTLTIQRTQQEDSAVYLCASSLGQGSYNEQFFGPGTRLTVL.

The chain recombines TRBV2 with TRBJ1-6; D uncertain. Per the germline V gene, CDR1 is SNHLY and CDR2 is FYNNEI. The CDR3 is 11 amino acids. The V gene lost 7 bases and the J gene lost 13 bases, with 11 bases spanning the gap. In DNA, the CDR3 is TGTGCCAGCACCTTCATGGCTCCCCTCCACTTT. Its protein is CASTFMAPLHF. Together with reference TRBV2 and TRBJ1-6, the CDR3 gives the full variable domain: EPEVTQTPSHQVTQMGQEVILRCVPISNHLYFYWYRQILGQKVEFLVSFYNNEISEKSEIFDDQFSVERPDGSNFTLKIRSTKLEDSAMYFCASTFMAPLHFGNGTRLTVT.

The chain has TRBV5-1 and TRBJ2-5; TRBD1 might be the D (6 bases). The CDR3 runs to 15 residues. V lost 3 bases to trimming and J lost 3 bases, with 15 bases between them. Looked up from germline, CDR1 is SGHRS and CDR2 is YFSETQ. The CDR3 is CASSSNPRGKETQYF. In DNA, the CDR3 is TGCGCCAGCAGCTCCAACCCGAGGGGGAAAGAGACCCAGTACTTC.

This clone was detected a few times. This chain connects TRBV9 to TRBJ1-3, with 9 bases identical to TRBD1. The CDR3 is 17 amino acids. In germline, CDR1 is SGDLS, CDR2 YYNGEE. The V gene end was trimmed by 3 bases and the J gene end by 10 bases; junction bases not matched to a gene: 17. Here the CDR3 DNA reads TGTGCCAGCAGCGCCGCGCTAAGGGACAGGGAAGTTGGGACCATATATTTT. Its protein is CASSAALRDREVGTIYF.

The chain recombines TRBV5-1 with TRBJ2-5, with D hard to call. This CDR3 is built from 14 residues. The germline gives CDR1 SGHRS, CDR2 YFSETQ. V shed 0 bases and J shed 4 bases, with 10 bases lying between them. CDR3 sequence: CASSLGQARETQYF. CDR3 coding DNA: TGCGCCAGCAGCTTGGGGCAGGCAAGAGAGACCCAGTACTTC.

The chain joins TRBV19 to TRBJ2-5; the D gene is possibly TRBD2 (5 bases). In germline, CDR1 is LNHDA, CDR2 SQIVND (reference sequence). Deletions cut 3 bases from V and 5 bases from J, with 16 bases between. The CDR3 is made up of 15 amino acids. This chain's CDR3 is CASSILGGGRETQYF. CDR3 bases: TGTGCCAGTAGTATTTTAGGCGGAGGAAGGGAGACCCAGTACTTC. Combining the CDR3 with reference TRBV19 and TRBJ2-5 gives the whole variable domain DGGITQSPKYLFRKEGQNVTLSCEQNLNHDAMYWYRQDPGQGLRLIYYSQIVNDFQKGDIAEGYSVSREKKESFPLTVTSAQKNPTAFYLCASSILGGGRETQYFGPGTRLLVL.

CDR3 residues: CASSSSSNQETQYF. The CDR3 coding sequence is TGCGCCAGCAGCTCTAGCTCAAACCAAGAGACCCAGTACTTC. The chain combines TRBV5-1 with TRBJ2-5, with D possibly being TRBD2 (5 bases). Trimming cost V 3 bases and J 0 bases, with 9 bases left between them. Germline CDR1 is SGHRS and CDR2 is YFSETQ. This CDR3 comprises 14 residues.

The chain recombines TRBV5-1 with TRBJ1-5, with TRBD1 matching 7 bases. V was pared by 2 bases and J by 7 bases, with 6 bases of the junction left unmatched. The CDR3 covers 14 residues. In germline, CDR1 is SGHRS, CDR2 YFSETQ. The CDR3 DNA follows: TGCGCCAGCAGCTTAACGACAGGGAACCAGCCCCAGCATTTT. This encodes CASSLTTGNQPQHF.

The chain uses TRBV5-1 and TRBJ1-2; D is perhaps TRBD1 (6 bases). Germline CDR1 SGHRS, CDR2 YFSETQ. The ends were cut back, 0 bases at V and 9 bases at J, with 12 bases in the middle. This CDR3 region has 13 residues. This chain's CDR3 is CASSLEQGLRYTF. The DNA for the CDR3 is TGCGCCAGCAGCTTGGAACAGGGCTTACGCTACACCTTC.

The chain joins TRBV2 to TRBJ2-1; TRBD1 matches 7 bases. The CDR3 extends over 14 amino acids. The J segment lost 4 bases and the V segment lost 5 bases, leaving 5 bases of the junction unmatched. CDR1 SNHLY and CDR2 FYNNEI come from the germline V gene. CDR3 sequence reads: CASSLRGQYNEQFF. CDR3 in DNA: TGTGCCAGCAGTTTGAGGGGGCAATACAATGAGCAGTTCTTC.

The genes are TRBV4-3 and TRBJ2-2; D gene uncertain. The germline V gene has CDR1 LGHNA and CDR2 YSLEER. The length of the CDR3 is 13 residues. Between the trimmed V and J ends, which lost 5 bases and 6 bases, there was a span of 10 bases. The CDR3 DNA is TGCGCCAGCAGCGCTCAGGCCCCCGGGGAGCTGTTTTTT. Its translation is CASSAQAPGELFF.

The CDR3 DNA is TGTGCCAGCAGCCAAGGGAGGGACAATGAGCAGTTCTTC. Residues: CASSQGRDNEQFF. The chain employs TRBV3-1 (or the pseudogene TRBV3-2) and TRBJ2-1, with D tentatively TRBD2 (6 bases). CDR3 length: 13 amino acids. Germline lookup yields CDR1 LGHDT and CDR2 YNNKEL (reference sequence). V dropped 1 base and J dropped 5 bases, with 6 bases sitting between them.